Shown below are 6 T cell receptor beta chains from a single sample sequenced in a study of blood T cell repertoires in COVID-19. Sequencing was performed with immunoSEQ multiplex PCR; in TCRdb, only in-frame clones are kept and a portion is missing. The data show about 110,000 clones, 75% to 95% seen once. The sample comprised peripheral blood. These receptors were taken from a woman aged 25 to 45 with acute or convalescent COVID-19.

The rearrangement links TRBV24-1 to TRBJ2-3, with 11 bases aligning to TRBD2. Trimming took 2 bases from V and 0 from J; bases not matched to a gene: 6. Germline V gene lookup returns CDR1 KGHDR and CDR2 SFDVKD. The CDR3 sequence is 18 residues long. CDR3 coding DNA: TGTGCCACCAGTGATTGGGGTATAGCGGGAGGGAGCACAGATACGCAGTATTTT. It encodes CATSDWGIAGGSTDTQYF.

The CDR3 loop is CASSIEPQGAIGNQPQHF. The CDR3 DNA reads TGTGCCAGTAGTATAGAACCACAGGGGGCGATCGGCAATCAGCCCCAGCATTTT. The rearrangement joins TRBV19 to TRBJ1-5, with TRBD1 matching 9 bases. Germline V gene sequence: CDR1 LNHDA, CDR2 SQIVND (reference sequence). V dropped 0 bases and J dropped 2; count of bases not matched to a gene: 8. This CDR3 has 18 residues.

The chain combines TRBV11-3 with TRBJ1-1; D possibly corresponds to TRBD1 (6 bases). Germline V gene data show CDR1 as SGHNT and CDR2 as YENEEA. Trimming stripped 0 bases from V and 5 bases from J, with 19 bases between. This CDR3 is 17 amino acids long. In DNA, the CDR3 is TGTGCCAGCAGCTTAGATGGGGGCCTGTTTGGAGTTACTGAAGCTTTCTTT. This sequence encodes CASSLDGGLFGVTEAFF.

This chain links TRBV27 with TRBJ2-5; D is unresolved. Germline V gives CDR1 MNHEY, CDR2 SMNVEV (reference sequence). The CDR3 consists of 12 residues. The V and J ends lost 5 bases and 0 bases respectively, with 4 bases between them. The CDR3 protein is CASSLDQETQYF. The CDR3 DNA is TGTGCCAGCAGTCTCGACCAAGAGACCCAGTACTTC.

Note on this clone: Relative to the germline gene, one junction end is altered; a read error may explain this. V gene TRBV7-9 combines with J gene TRBJ1-2; D uncertain. CDR3 length equals 15 residues. CDR1 and CDR2 from the germline V gene are SEHNR and FQNEAQ (reference sequence). CDR3 nucleotide sequence: TGTGCCAGCAGCCTAGCGGCCCCTGGGCCCTATGGCTACACCTTC. This codes for CASSLAAPGPYGYTF.

V usage is TRBV3-1 (or the pseudogene TRBV3-2) and J usage is TRBJ1-3; D ambiguous. Trimming stripped 0 bases from V and 8 bases from J, with 5 bases between. The V gene's germline CDR1 is LGHDT and CDR2 YNNKEL (reference sequence). The CDR3 length is 12 residues. The CDR3 reads CASSQDWHTIYF. The CDR3 DNA sequence: TGTGCCAGCAGCCAAGATTGGCACACCATATATTTT.